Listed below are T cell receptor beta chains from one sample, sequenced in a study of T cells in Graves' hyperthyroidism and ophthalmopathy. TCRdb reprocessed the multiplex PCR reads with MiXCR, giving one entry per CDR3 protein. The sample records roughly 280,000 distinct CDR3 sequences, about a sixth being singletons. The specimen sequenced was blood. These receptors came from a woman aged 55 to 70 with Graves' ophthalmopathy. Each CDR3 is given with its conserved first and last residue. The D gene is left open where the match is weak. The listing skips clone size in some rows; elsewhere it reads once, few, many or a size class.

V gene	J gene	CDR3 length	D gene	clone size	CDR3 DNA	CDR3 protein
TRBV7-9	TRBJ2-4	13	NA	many	TGTGCCAGCAGCTTAGGGAGCAAAAACATTCAGTACTTC	CASSLGSKNIQYF
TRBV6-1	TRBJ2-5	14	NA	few	TGTGCCAGCAGTTCGACAGGGGAGGGTGAGACCCAGTACTTC	CASSSTGEGETQYF
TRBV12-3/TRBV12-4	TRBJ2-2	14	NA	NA	TGTGCCAGCAGACCCTCAGGGTACACCGGGGAGCTGTTTTTT	CASRPSGYTGELFF
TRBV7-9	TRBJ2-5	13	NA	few	TGTGCCAGCAGTCCTCCTGGGTCGGGGACCCAGTACTTC	CASSPPGSGTQYF
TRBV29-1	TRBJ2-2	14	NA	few	TGCAGCGTTGATGGTTTTGGGGGGACCGGGGAGCTGTTTTTT	CSVDGFGGTGELFF
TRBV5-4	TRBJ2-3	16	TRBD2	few	TGTGCCAGCAGCTTTCCTAGCGGGAAAAACACAGATACGCAGTATTTT	CASSFPSGKNTDTQYF
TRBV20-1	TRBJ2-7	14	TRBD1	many	TGCAGTGCTAGAAAGGGACAGGGAACCTACGAGCAGTACTTC	CSARKGQGTYEQYF
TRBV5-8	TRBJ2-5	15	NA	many	TGTGCCAGCAGCAGCCGGACAAGGGTACAAGAGACCCAGTACTTC	CASSSRTRVQETQYF
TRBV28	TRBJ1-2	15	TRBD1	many	TGTGCCAGCAGGTCATCAGGGGGCCCTAACTATGGCTACACCTTC	CASRSSGGPNYGYTF
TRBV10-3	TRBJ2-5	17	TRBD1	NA	TGTGCCATCAGTGAGGGGGGCGGACAGGGGGCCAGAGAGACCCAGTACTTC	CAISEGGGQGARETQYF
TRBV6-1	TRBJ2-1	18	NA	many	TGTGCCAGCAGTCGTTGGGGCAGCATGACCCAGAGACTCAATGAGCAGTTCTTC	CASSRWGSMTQRLNEQFF
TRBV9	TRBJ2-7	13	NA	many	TGTGCCAGCAGCGCGGCCCCCGGGGACGAGCAGTACTTC	CASSAAPGDEQYF